This is a list of T cell receptor beta chains from one sample in a study of blood T cell repertoires in COVID-19. Sequencing used immunoSEQ multiplex PCR; TCRdb keeps in-frame clones, though not all of them. The data show about 33,000 clones, approximately 85% seen once. Sequences were obtained from peripheral blood. These receptors all stem from a man in his 60s with active COVID-19. CDR3s leave out the opening cysteine and the closing phenylalanine or tryptophan. Fields, in order: J gene, V gene, CDR3 protein.

j_gene: TRBJ1-2; v_gene: TRBV6-5; CDR3aa: ASSYKGQGYGYT
j_gene: TRBJ2-3; v_gene: TRBV30; CDR3aa: AWTTRVDQY
j_gene: TRBJ2-2; v_gene: TRBV5-6; CDR3aa: ASSRGPGNTGELF
j_gene: TRBJ2-5; v_gene: TRBV7-9; CDR3aa: ASSSLGQGGETQY
j_gene: TRBJ2-1; v_gene: TRBV19; CDR3aa: ASSIISGDSYNEQF
j_gene: TRBJ2-1; v_gene: TRBV20-1; CDR3aa: SASLPSLPSGSAHEQF
j_gene: TRBJ2-7; v_gene: TRBV24-1; CDR3aa: ATSAGQGLTYEQY
j_gene: TRBJ1-1; v_gene: TRBV5-4; CDR3aa: ALDRGEVGNTEAF
j_gene: TRBJ2-2; v_gene: TRBV19; CDR3aa: ASSPSGIRYTGELF
j_gene: TRBJ2-7; v_gene: TRBV3-1/TRBV3-2; CDR3aa: ASSQVAGISYEQY
j_gene: TRBJ1-1; v_gene: TRBV25-1; CDR3aa: ATTKQGRNTEAF
j_gene: TRBJ1-1; v_gene: TRBV19; CDR3aa: ASSPQGRMNTEAF
j_gene: TRBJ2-7; v_gene: TRBV5-1; CDR3aa: ASSLAKRTDGHYEQY
j_gene: TRBJ2-3; v_gene: TRBV9; CDR3aa: ASSVAGLAGVTDTQY
j_gene: TRBJ2-1; v_gene: TRBV19; CDR3aa: ASTSTPGLAYNEQF
j_gene: TRBJ2-3; v_gene: TRBV6-5; CDR3aa: ASRLAGGPTDTQY
j_gene: TRBJ2-1; v_gene: TRBV2; CDR3aa: ASRWEGDNEQF
j_gene: TRBJ2-1; v_gene: TRBV6-6; CDR3aa: ASSSRVQF
j_gene: TRBJ2-5; v_gene: TRBV7-2; CDR3aa: ASSSASGTQY
j_gene: TRBJ2-2; v_gene: TRBV5-1; CDR3aa: ASSLSGQNLNTGELF
j_gene: TRBJ2-5; v_gene: TRBV5-1; CDR3aa: ASRGTGRQETQY
j_gene: TRBJ2-1; v_gene: TRBV3-1/TRBV3-2; CDR3aa: ASRRTSVSNEQF
j_gene: TRBJ2-3; v_gene: TRBV5-4; CDR3aa: ASSFSTSGSDTQY
j_gene: TRBJ2-1; v_gene: TRBV18; CDR3aa: ASSYYPLAEGANEQF
j_gene: TRBJ2-2; v_gene: TRBV11-2; CDR3aa: ASSPRGGPDTGELF
j_gene: TRBJ2-5; v_gene: TRBV4-2; CDR3aa: ASSQTRGETQY
j_gene: TRBJ1-4; v_gene: TRBV5-1; CDR3aa: ASSFAGRGGEKLF
j_gene: TRBJ1-6; v_gene: TRBV18; CDR3aa: ASSHNRASNSPLH
j_gene: TRBJ1-2; v_gene: TRBV18; CDR3aa: ASSYKGQGVGYT
j_gene: TRBJ1-4; v_gene: TRBV5-1; CDR3aa: ASSYDRPNEKLF
j_gene: TRBJ2-2; v_gene: TRBV18; CDR3aa: ASSPPGQGTSLNTGELF
j_gene: TRBJ1-2; v_gene: TRBV3-1/TRBV3-2; CDR3aa: ASSQPGIYGYT
j_gene: TRBJ2-1; v_gene: TRBV4-1; CDR3aa: ASSQDFGNKQF
j_gene: TRBJ2-1; v_gene: TRBV14; CDR3aa: ASSLTSGRRDEQF
j_gene: TRBJ2-7; v_gene: TRBV14; CDR3aa: ASSRDIAGGLGQY
j_gene: TRBJ2-1; v_gene: TRBV24-1; CDR3aa: ATSDPSGGSYNEQF
j_gene: TRBJ2-7; v_gene: TRBV5-1; CDR3aa: ASSSDWGGSYEQY
j_gene: TRBJ2-1; v_gene: TRBV6-6; CDR3aa: ASSPSTTSGTYNEQF
j_gene: TRBJ1-3; v_gene: TRBV5-8; CDR3aa: ASSSGQGNTIY
j_gene: TRBJ2-7; v_gene: TRBV5-5; CDR3aa: ASSLEKGPSFEQY
j_gene: TRBJ1-2; v_gene: TRBV19; CDR3aa: ASSVSGLANYGYT
j_gene: TRBJ1-3; v_gene: TRBV7-9; CDR3aa: ASSRGNTIY
j_gene: TRBJ2-1; v_gene: TRBV14; CDR3aa: ASSQASGRRDEQF
j_gene: TRBJ2-4; v_gene: TRBV5-1; CDR3aa: ASSQGTEGNIQY
j_gene: TRBJ1-5; v_gene: TRBV11-2; CDR3aa: ASSLTGPGQPQH
j_gene: TRBJ2-3; v_gene: TRBV6-5; CDR3aa: ASETSGSRWDTQY
j_gene: TRBJ1-1; v_gene: TRBV11-2; CDR3aa: ASSSLFGRTLAF
j_gene: TRBJ2-3; v_gene: TRBV6-5; CDR3aa: ASSQSNSGTQY
j_gene: TRBJ1-4; v_gene: TRBV7-4; CDR3aa: ASSKDSPTNEKLF
j_gene: TRBJ1-2; v_gene: TRBV29-1; CDR3aa: SVEDWGQGSYGYT
j_gene: TRBJ1-6; v_gene: TRBV3-1/TRBV3-2; CDR3aa: ASSQGDRVSPLH